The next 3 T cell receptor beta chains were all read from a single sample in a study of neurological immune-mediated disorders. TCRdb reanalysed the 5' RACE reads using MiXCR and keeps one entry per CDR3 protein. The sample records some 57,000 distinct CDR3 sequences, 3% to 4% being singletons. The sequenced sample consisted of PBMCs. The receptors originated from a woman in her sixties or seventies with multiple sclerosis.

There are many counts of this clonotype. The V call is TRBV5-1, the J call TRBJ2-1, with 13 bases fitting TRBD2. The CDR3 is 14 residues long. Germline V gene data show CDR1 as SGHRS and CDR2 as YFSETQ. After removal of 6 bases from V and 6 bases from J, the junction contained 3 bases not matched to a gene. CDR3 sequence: CASTRTSGSNEQFF. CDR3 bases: TGCGCCAGCACCAGGACTAGCGGGAGCAATGAGCAGTTCTTC.

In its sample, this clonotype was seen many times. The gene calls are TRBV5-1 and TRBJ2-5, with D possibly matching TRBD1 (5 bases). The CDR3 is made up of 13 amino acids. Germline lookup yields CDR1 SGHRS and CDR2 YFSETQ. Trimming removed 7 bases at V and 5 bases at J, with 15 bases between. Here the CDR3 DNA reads TGCGCCAGCGGGCCTACAGGTCGGGAGACCCAGTACTTC. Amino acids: CASGPTGRETQYF.

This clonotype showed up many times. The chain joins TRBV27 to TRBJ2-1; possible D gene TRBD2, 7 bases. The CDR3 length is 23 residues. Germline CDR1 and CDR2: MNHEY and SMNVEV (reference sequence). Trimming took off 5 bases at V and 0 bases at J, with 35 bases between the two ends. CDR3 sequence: CASSLLSVWGGQKTTSSYNEQFF. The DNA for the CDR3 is TGTGCCAGCAGTCTACTGTCCGTCTGGGGGGGACAAAAGACAACGAGCTCCTACAATGAGCAGTTCTTC.